The clone carrying this T cell receptor (beta chain) came up a few times. Combining a sample-barcoded 5' primer with a J-beta primer mix, a second PCR ran for about 6 to 12 cycles. The authors tagged each cDNA molecule using a template-switch adaptor with 12 random nucleotides. TCRdb re-called the 5' RACE reads with MiXCR, one entry per CDR3 protein. In the table there are 910,000 or so distinct CDR3 sequences, roughly 51% of which are singletons. This entry belongs to a study of blood T cells in healthy people across ages. This CDR3 has 17 residues. The V segment lost 0 bases and the J segment 2 bases; nucleotides outside the gene matches: 8. Germline-derived CDR1 and CDR2 are LGHDT and YNNKEL (reference sequence).

This chain connects TRBV3-1 to TRBJ2-7; 9 positions agree with TRBD1. Sequenced material: blood. The receptor was derived from an older woman in good health. The CDR3 coding sequence is TGTGCCAGCAGCCAAGAAGCCAAGGGGGACAGGGCCTACGAGCAGTACTTC. This gives the protein CASSQEAKGDRAYEQYF.